These T cell receptor beta chains were read from a single sample in a study of graft-versus-host responses after intestinal transplantation. This table comes from immunoSEQ multiplex PCR, and its TCRdb copy is limited to in-frame clones, with some not included. This sample yields 20,000 or so clones, of which approximately 45% are seen a single time; 0.88% belongs to the top ten. The specimen was alloreactive CD4+ T cells from a mixed lymphocyte reaction culture, collected before intestinal transplant. These receptors all stem from a human patient who received an intestinal transplant. CDR3s include the opening cysteine and the closing phenylalanine or tryptophan. The D gene is left open where the match is weak. The size of a clone is reported for some rows only, either as once, few or many, or as a class for expanded clones.

D | J | V | size | DNA | CDR3
- | TRBJ1-6 | TRBV5-1 | - | TGCGCCAGCAGCTCGACAGCTAATTCACCCCTCCACTTT | CASSSTANSPLHF
- | TRBJ2-4 | TRBV5-3 | few | TGTGCCAGAAGCTTGGCTGCGGGGGCGCCTCAATCGGTAAACATTCAGTACTTC | CARSLAAGAPQSVNIQYF
TRBD1 | TRBJ1-3 | TRBV18 | - | TGTGCCAGCTCACCGATGACAGGGTCATCTGGAAACACCATATATTTT | CASSPMTGSSGNTIYF
- | TRBJ1-3 | TRBV10-2 | - | TGCGCCAGCAACCCAGGGGTCGGAAACACCATATATTTT | CASNPGVGNTIYF
TRBD1 | TRBJ1-2 | TRBV7-9 | - | TGTGCCAGCAGCTTATGGGACAGGGTAAACTATGGCTACACCTTC | CASSLWDRVNYGYTF
- | TRBJ1-2 | TRBV7-8 | few | TGTGCCAGCAGCTTAGGCCGGTGGGAGGGGGGGAGGTATGGCTACACCTTC | CASSLGRWEGGRYGYTF
TRBD2 | TRBJ2-3 | TRBV7-6 | once | TGTGCCAGCAGCTTAGCGGTAGCGGGGGGCGCTAGCACAGATACGCAGTATTTT | CASSLAVAGGASTDTQYF
TRBD1 | TRBJ1-1 | TRBV5-1 | - | TGCGCCAGCACCAAAAAAACAGGGGGTGGGAACACTGAAGCTTTCTTT | CASTKKTGGGNTEAFF
TRBD1 | TRBJ1-1 | TRBV6-5 | - | TGTGCCAGCAGGGGGACAGGAAAGTTTGCTGAAGCTTTCTTT | CASRGTGKFAEAFF
- | TRBJ2-2 | TRBV5-1 | medium-sized | TGCGCCAGCAGCTCCAAGACAGCGAACACCGGGGAGCTGTTTTTT | CASSSKTANTGELFF
- | TRBJ1-1 | TRBV6-5 | - | TGTGCCAGCAGCCCAAGGGGGTTGGACGCTGAAGCTTTCTTT | CASSPRGLDAEAFF
- | TRBJ2-1 | TRBV18 | - | TGTGCCAGCTCGCCCTGGGGGGGGCATTGGAATGAGCAGTTCTTC | CASSPWGGHWNEQFF
- | TRBJ2-2 | TRBV10-3 | - | TGTGCCATCAGTGAGCTTGACTCCAGAACAAACACCGGGGAGCTGTTTTTT | CAISELDSRTNTGELFF
TRBD1 | TRBJ1-5 | TRBV14 | - | TGTGCCAGCAGCCAAGAGGCCCGGACAGGGTGGGCTCAGCCCCAGCATTTT | CASSQEARTGWAQPQHF
TRBD2 | TRBJ2-1 | TRBV5-5 | few | TGTGCCAGCCAGGGACTAGCGTGGAACAATGAGCAGTTCTTC | CASQGLAWNNEQFF
- | TRBJ2-2 | TRBV7-9 | few | TGTGCCAGCAGCTTAAGAGGTCAGGGGGGTTCGGCGAACACCGGGGAGCTGTTTTTT | CASSLRGQGGSANTGELFF
TRBD1 | TRBJ1-1 | TRBV5-1 | - | TGCGCCAGCAGCCCAGGGACAGGGGGATGGAACACTGAAGCTTTCTTT | CASSPGTGGWNTEAFF
- | TRBJ1-5 | TRBV18 | - | TGTGCCAGCTCCGCAGGGATTGTAGGACAGCCCCAGCATTTT | CASSAGIVGQPQHF
- | TRBJ1-6 | TRBV11-2 | few | TGTGCCAGCAGCTTAGTGGCGGGGAATTCACCCCTCCACTTT | CASSLVAGNSPLHF
TRBD2 | TRBJ2-3 | TRBV5-4 | - | TGTGCCAGCAGCATCGGGACTAGCGGGGGGGATACGCAGTATTTT | CASSIGTSGGDTQYF
TRBD1 | TRBJ1-1 | TRBV10-3 | - | TGTGCCATCAGTAGAGGACAGGGTTTGAACACTGAAGCTTTCTTT | CAISRGQGLNTEAFF
- | TRBJ1-1 | TRBV9 | - | TGTGCCAGCAGCGTATGGGAGATGAACACTGAAGCTTTCTTT | CASSVWEMNTEAFF
TRBD1 | TRBJ1-1 | TRBV5-1 | - | TGCGCCAGCAGCTCTTCGGGGACAGGGGTGGGGAACACTGAAGCTTTCTTT | CASSSSGTGVGNTEAFF
TRBD1 | TRBJ2-2 | TRBV10-3 | few | TGTGCCATCAGCGCGATCAGGGGGACGACCGGGGAGCTGTTTTTT | CAISAIRGTTGELFF
TRBD2 | TRBJ2-1 | TRBV11-2 | few | TGTGCCAGCAGCTTAGAGGGAGGTAGCGGGGGGTACAATGAGCAGTTCTTC | CASSLEGGSGGYNEQFF
- | TRBJ2-7 | TRBV5-1 | - | TGCGCCAGCAGCATACCGACTAGTAATATTTACGAGCAGTACTTC | CASSIPTSNIYEQYF
- | TRBJ2-2 | TRBV5-4 | - | TGTGCCAGCAGCTTTCTCACCGGGGAGCTGTTTTTT | CASSFLTGELFF
- | TRBJ2-5 | TRBV9 | few | TGTGCCAGCAGCGTAGCGGCAGGGGTTCAAGAGACCCAGTACTTC | CASSVAAGVQETQYF
- | TRBJ1-2 | TRBV2 | - | TGTGCCAGAGCCAGGGTGCAGGGGCAGGGCTACACCTTC | CARARVQGQGYTF